This T cell receptor beta chain is drawn from a study of cytomegalovirus exposure and HLA in healthy donors. The study, taken as a whole, reports: A later analysis linked a missense variant in DCLRE1C to the trimming of TCR beta V and J genes. Later on, an analysis showed TCR association rates differing by HLA locus, with DRB1 the most and HLA-C the fewest. Being productive about 87% or about 30% of the time was typical of most TCR beta V segments in an earlier analysis. A later analysis, which compared TCR beta chains of equal frequency, found the HLA-associated ones more clonally expanded.

A remark on this clone: What it binds is not known.

PCR primers comprised 60 Vbeta and 13 Jbeta primers. Assay: immunoSEQ multiplex PCR; the TCRdb copy retains only in-frame clones and omits some. This repertoire shows about 120,000 clones, about four fifths found once; its top ten account for more than 1.4%. CDR1 is SQVTM and CDR2 is ANQGSEA in the germline V gene. V was pared by 6 bases and J by 4 bases, with 18 bases between. The length of the CDR3 is 14 residues. This TCR derives from a woman aged 18-29 years in good health and CMV-seronegative. The chain is built from TRBV29-1 and TRBJ1-2; D may be TRBD1 (6 bases). Sequencing was done on a sample of PBMCs. The CDR3 is CSVYTGSPSYGYTF. CDR3 nucleotide sequence: TGCAGCGTGTATACAGGGTCCCCGTCCTATGGCTACACCTTC.